This T cell receptor (beta chain) was sequenced during a study of T cells in Graves' hyperthyroidism and ophthalmopathy. This clonotype was picked up many times. As yet, its antigen is unknown. From RNA transcripts, TCR beta CDR3 regions were amplified. HTBI primers were used for first-round RT-PCR of the TCR CDR3. Each CDR3 protein is one row after TCRdb ran MiXCR on the multiplex PCR reads. This sample yields under 750,000 distinct CDR3 sequences, of which 15% to 20% are seen a single time; over 15% belongs to the top ten. Exclusion of patients followed from uncontrolled infection, other autoimmune disease, pregnancy or lactation. A sample of blood taken at first hyperthyroidism diagnosis preceded any ophthalmopathy symptoms. With 3 bases removed from V and 5 bases from J, the gap between germline ends came to 5 bases. Per germline, CDR1 SNHLY and CDR2 FYNNEI. The CDR3 spans 12 residues. Findings and limits, study-wide: Expanded thyroid clonotypes (above 0.001) were mostly also found in blood. A 13 V-J model separated ophthalmopathy from stable hyperthyroidism.

This TCR was recovered from a woman between 50 and 59 years old with Graves' hyperthyroidism that later progressed to Graves' ophthalmopathy. Sequenced: blood. This chain connects TRBV2 to TRBJ1-5, with D unresolved. CDR3 sequence: CASSDSDQPQHF. CDR3 bases: TGTGCCAGCAGTGACTCTGATCAGCCCCAGCATTTT.